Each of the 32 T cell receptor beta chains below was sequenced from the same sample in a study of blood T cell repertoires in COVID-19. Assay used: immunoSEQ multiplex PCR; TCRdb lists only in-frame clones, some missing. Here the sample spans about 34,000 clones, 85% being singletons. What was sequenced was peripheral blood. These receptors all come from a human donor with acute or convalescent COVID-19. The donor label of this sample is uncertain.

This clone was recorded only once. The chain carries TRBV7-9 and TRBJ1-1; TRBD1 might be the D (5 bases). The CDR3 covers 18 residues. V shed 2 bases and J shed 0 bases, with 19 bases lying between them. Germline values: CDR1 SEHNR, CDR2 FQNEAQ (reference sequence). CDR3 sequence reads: CASSLPGQGGVMNTEAFF. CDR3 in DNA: TGTGCCAGCAGCTTACCGGGGCAGGGAGGAGTTATGAACACTGAAGCTTTCTTT.

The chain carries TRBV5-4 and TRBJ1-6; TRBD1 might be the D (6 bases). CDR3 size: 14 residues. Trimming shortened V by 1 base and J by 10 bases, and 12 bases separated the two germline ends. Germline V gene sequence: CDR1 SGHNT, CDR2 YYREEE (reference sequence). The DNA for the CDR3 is TGTGCCAGCAGCTTGCCAGGGGAAAGCTCACCCCTCCACTTT. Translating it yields CASSLPGESSPLHF.

CDR3: CASSPGASEAFF. CDR3 in DNA: TGTGCCAGCAGTCCCGGAGCATCTGAAGCTTTCTTT. This chain links TRBV12-3 or TRBV12-4 with TRBJ1-1; D is unclear. V shed 5 bases and J shed 6 bases, with 10 bases lying between them. The CDR3 is 12 residues long.

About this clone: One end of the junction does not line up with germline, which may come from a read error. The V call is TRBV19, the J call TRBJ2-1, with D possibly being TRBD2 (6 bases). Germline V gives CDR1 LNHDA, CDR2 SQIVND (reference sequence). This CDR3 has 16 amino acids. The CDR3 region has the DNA TGTGCCACCTGCAAGGCCGGGGACTTTTCCTTCAATGAGCAGTTCTTC. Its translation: CATCKAGDFSFNEQFF.

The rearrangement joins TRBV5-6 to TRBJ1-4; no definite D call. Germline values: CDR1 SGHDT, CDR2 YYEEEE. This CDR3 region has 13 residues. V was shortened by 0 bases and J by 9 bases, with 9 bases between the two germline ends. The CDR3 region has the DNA TGTGCCAGCAGCTTGGTTGGAGGACAAAAACTGTTTTTT. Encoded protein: CASSLVGGQKLFF.

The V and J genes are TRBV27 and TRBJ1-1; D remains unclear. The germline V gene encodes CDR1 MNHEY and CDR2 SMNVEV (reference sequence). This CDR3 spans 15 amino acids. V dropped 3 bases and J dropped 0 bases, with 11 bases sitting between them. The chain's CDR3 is CASSFGRGVNTEAFF. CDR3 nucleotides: TGTGCCAGCAGTTTCGGCCGCGGGGTGAACACTGAAGCTTTCTTT.

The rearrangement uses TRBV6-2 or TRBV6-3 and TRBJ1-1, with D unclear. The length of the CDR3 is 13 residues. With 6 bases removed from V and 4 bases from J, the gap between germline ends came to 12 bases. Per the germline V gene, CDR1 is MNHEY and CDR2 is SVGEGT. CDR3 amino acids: CASSDGRGTEAFF. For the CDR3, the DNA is TGTGCCAGCAGCGACGGGAGAGGCACTGAAGCTTTCTTT.

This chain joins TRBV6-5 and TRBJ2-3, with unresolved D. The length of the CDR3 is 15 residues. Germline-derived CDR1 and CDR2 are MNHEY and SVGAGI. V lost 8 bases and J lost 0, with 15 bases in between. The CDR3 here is CASQLTQVSTDTQYF. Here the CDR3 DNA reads TGTGCCAGCCAATTAACCCAGGTTAGCACAGATACGCAGTATTTT.

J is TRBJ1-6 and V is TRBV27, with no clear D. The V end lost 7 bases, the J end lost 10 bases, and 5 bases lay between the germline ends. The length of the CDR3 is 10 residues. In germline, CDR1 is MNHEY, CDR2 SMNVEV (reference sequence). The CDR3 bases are TGTGCCAGCATAATGTCACCCCTCCACTTT. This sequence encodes CASIMSPLHF.

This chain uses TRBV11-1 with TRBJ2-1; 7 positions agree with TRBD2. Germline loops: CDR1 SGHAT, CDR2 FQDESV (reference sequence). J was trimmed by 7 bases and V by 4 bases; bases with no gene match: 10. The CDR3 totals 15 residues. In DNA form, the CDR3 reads TGTGCCAGCAGCTCTGGACTAGGAGGGGATAATGAGCAGTTCTTC. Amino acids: CASSSGLGGDNEQFF.

This chain's CDR3 is CASSRTSGQYEQYF. CDR3 nucleotide sequence: TGTGCCAGCAGCAGGACTAGCGGGCAATACGAGCAGTACTTC. The V gene is TRBV7-8, the J gene TRBJ2-7, with 11 bases lining up with TRBD2. The J segment lost 4 bases and the V segment lost 5 bases, leaving 4 bases of the junction unmatched. The V gene's germline CDR1 is SGHVS and CDR2 FQNEAQ. The CDR3 has 14 amino acids.

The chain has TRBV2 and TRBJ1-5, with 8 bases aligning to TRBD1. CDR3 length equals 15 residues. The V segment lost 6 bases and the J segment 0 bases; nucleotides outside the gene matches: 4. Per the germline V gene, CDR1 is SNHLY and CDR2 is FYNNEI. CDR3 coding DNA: TGTGCCAGCAGCCCCGACAGGGGTAGCAATCAGCCCCAGCATTTT. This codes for CASSPDRGSNQPQHF.

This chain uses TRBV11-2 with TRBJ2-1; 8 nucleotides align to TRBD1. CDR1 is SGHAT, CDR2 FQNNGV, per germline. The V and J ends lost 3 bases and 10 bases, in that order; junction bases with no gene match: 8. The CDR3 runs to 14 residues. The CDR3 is CASSFGQGIGEQFF. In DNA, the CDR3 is TGTGCCAGCAGCTTCGGACAGGGAATTGGGGAGCAGTTCTTC.

The CDR3 loop reads CASSLGQNLNYGYTF. For the CDR3, the DNA is TGTGCCAGTAGTCTCGGACAAAACCTTAACTATGGCTACACCTTC. The J gene is TRBJ1-2, the V gene TRBV19, with D perhaps TRBD1 (5 bases). The CDR3 is 15 amino acids. V was pared by 5 bases and J by 1 base, with 14 bases between. Germline CDR1 LNHDA, CDR2 SQIVND (reference sequence).

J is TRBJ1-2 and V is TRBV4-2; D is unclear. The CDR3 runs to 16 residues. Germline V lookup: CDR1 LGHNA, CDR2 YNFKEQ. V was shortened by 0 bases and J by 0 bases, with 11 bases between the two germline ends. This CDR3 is CASSQEEGGANYGYTF. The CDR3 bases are TGTGCCAGCAGCCAAGAGGAGGGCGGAGCTAACTATGGCTACACCTTC.

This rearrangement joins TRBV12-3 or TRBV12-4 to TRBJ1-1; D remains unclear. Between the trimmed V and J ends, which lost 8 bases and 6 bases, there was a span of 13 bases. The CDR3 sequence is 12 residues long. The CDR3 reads CASVFGSSEAFF. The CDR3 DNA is TGTGCCAGCGTCTTCGGTAGTTCTGAAGCTTTCTTT.

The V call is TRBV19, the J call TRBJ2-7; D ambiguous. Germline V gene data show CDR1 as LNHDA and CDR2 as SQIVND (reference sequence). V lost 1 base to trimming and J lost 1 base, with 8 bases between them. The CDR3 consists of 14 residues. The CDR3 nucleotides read TGTGCCAGTAGTATAGCGGCGGATTCCTACGAGCAGTACTTC. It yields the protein CASSIAADSYEQYF. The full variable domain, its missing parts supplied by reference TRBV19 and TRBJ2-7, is DGGITQSPKYLFRKEGQNVTLSCEQNLNHDAMYWYRQDPGQGLRLIYYSQIVNDFQKGDIAEGYSVSREKKESFPLTVTSAQKNPTAFYLCASSIAADSYEQYFGPGTRLTVT.

CDR3 residues: CASSFPGVNYGYTF. The CDR3 bases are TGTGCCAGCAGCTTTCCCGGGGTCAACTATGGCTACACCTTC. This chain links TRBV11-2 with TRBJ1-2; no clear D gene. Trimming removed 3 bases from V and 2 bases from J, with 10 bases in between. The CDR3 length is 14 residues. CDR1 and CDR2 (germline): SGHAT, FQNNGV.

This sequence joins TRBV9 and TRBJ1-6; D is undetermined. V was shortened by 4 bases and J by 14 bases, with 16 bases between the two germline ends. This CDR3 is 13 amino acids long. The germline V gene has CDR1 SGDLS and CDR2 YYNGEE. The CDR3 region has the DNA TGTGCCAGCAGCACGACACCCCTCTCTGCCCTCCACTTT. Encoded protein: CASSTTPLSALHF.

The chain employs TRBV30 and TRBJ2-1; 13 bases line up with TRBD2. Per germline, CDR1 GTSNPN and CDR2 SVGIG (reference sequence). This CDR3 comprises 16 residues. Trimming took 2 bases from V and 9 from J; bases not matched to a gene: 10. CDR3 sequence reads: CAWSLLAGGPWGEQFF. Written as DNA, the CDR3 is TGTGCCTGGAGTTTACTAGCGGGAGGGCCGTGGGGTGAGCAGTTCTTC.

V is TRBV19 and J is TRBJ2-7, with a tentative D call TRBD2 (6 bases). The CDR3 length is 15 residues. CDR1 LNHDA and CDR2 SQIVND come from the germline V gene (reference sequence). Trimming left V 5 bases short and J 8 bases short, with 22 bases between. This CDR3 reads CASSVSTGTQRQQYF. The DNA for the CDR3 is TGTGCCAGTAGTGTTTCCACCGGGACTCAGAGGCAGCAGTACTTC.

CDR3: CASSSILNTGELFF. The DNA of the CDR3 is TGTGCCAGCAGCTCCATTCTAAACACCGGGGAGCTGTTTTTT. V and J are TRBV7-2 and TRBJ2-2, with unresolved D. The CDR3 runs 14 residues. V gave up 4 bases and J gave up 2 bases, with 8 bases separating them. The germline gives CDR1 SGHTA, CDR2 FQGNSA.

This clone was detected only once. The CDR3 spells CASNTPGFADTQYF. CDR3 DNA sequence: TGTGCCAGCAATACACCGGGTTTCGCAGATACGCAGTATTTT. The chain recombines TRBV28 with TRBJ2-3; D is uncertain. The length of the CDR3 is 14 residues. V was trimmed by 7 bases and J by 4 bases, leaving 15 bases between them. Germline values: CDR1 MDHEN, CDR2 SYDVKM.

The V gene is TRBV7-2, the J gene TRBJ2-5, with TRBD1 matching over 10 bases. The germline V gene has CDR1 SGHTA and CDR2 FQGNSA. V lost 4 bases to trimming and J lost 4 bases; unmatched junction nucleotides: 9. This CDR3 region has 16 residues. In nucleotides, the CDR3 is TGTGCCAGCAGCTACACCGGGACAGGGGTTCGAGAGACCCAGTACTTC. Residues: CASSYTGTGVRETQYF.

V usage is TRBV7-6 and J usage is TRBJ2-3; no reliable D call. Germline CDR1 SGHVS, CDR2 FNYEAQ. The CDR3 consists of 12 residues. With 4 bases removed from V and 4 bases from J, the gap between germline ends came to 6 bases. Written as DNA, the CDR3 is TGTGCCAGCAGCTCCTCCCCAGATACGCAGTATTTT. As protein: CASSSSPDTQYF.

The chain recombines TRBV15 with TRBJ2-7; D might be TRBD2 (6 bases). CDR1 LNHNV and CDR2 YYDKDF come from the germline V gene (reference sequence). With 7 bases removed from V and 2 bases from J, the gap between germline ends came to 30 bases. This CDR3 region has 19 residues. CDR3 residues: CATTRREPSQTPDTYEQYF. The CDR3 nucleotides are TGTGCCACCACCCGACGGGAGCCCTCCCAAACTCCAGATACCTACGAGCAGTACTTC.

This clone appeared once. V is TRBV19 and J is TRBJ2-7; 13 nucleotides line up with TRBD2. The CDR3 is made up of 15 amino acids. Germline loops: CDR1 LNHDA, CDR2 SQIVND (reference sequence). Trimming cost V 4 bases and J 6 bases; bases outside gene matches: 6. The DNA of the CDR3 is TGTGCCAGTAGTACCGGACTAGCGGGAGCGGTCGAGCAGTACTTC. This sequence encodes CASSTGLAGAVEQYF. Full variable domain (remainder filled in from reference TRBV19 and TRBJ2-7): DGGITQSPKYLFRKEGQNVTLSCEQNLNHDAMYWYRQDPGQGLRLIYYSQIVNDFQKGDIAEGYSVSREKKESFPLTVTSAQKNPTAFYLCASSTGLAGAVEQYFGPGTRLTVT.

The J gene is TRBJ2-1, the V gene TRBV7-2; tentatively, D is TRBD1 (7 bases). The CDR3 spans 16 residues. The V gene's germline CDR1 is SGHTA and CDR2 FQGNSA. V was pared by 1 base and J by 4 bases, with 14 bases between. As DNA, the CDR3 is TGTGCCAGCAGCTTAGAAGGGGCAGGGGGGTACAATGAGCAGTTCTTC. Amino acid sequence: CASSLEGAGGYNEQFF.

In DNA form, the CDR3 reads TGTGCCACCCAGGGCGGGGAGCTGTTTTTT. Its protein is CATQGGELFF. V is TRBV7-9 and J is TRBJ2-2; TRBD1 is a possible D gene (5 bases). The V end was cut by 10 bases, the J end by 7 bases, with 7 bases between. The CDR3 runs to 10 residues. Germline CDR1 is SEHNR and CDR2 is FQNEAQ (reference sequence).

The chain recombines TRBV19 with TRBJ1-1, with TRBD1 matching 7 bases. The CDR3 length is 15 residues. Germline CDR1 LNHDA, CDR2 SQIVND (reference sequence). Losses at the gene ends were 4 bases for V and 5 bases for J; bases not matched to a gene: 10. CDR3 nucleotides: TGTGCCAGTAGTACCCTACAGGGGTCAGGAACTGAAGCTTTCTTT. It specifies CASSTLQGSGTEAFF.

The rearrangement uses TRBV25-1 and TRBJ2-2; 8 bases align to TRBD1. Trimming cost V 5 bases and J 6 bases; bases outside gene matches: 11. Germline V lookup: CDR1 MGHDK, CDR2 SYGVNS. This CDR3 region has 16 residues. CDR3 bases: TGTGCCAGCAGTCCTACCGACAGGGGTGGGGCCGGGGAGCTGTTTTTT. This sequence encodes CASSPTDRGGAGELFF.

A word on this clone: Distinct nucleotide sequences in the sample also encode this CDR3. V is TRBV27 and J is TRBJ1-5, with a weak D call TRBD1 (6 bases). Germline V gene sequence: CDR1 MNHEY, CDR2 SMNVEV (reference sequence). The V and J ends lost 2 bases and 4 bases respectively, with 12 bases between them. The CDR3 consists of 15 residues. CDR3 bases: TGTGCCAGCAGTTTAGGGGGCGGTGGTAATCAGCCCCAGCATTTT. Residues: CASSLGGGGNQPQHF.